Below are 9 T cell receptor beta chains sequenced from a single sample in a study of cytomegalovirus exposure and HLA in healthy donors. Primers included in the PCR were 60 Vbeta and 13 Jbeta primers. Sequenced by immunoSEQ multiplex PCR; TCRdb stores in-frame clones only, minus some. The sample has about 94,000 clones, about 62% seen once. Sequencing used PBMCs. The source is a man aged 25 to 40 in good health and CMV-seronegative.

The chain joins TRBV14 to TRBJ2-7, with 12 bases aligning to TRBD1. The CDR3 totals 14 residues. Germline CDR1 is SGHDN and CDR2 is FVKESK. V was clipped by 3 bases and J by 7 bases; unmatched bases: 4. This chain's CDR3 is CASSQGQGAREQYF. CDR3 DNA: TGTGCCAGCAGCCAGGGACAGGGGGCTAGGGAGCAGTACTTC.

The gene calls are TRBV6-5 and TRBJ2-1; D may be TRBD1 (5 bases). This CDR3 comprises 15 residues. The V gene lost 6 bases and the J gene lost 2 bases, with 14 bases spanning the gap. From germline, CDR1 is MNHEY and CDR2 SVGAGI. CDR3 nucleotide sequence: TGTGCCAGCAGCCATGGGGCGAGTACCTACAATGAGCAGTTCTTC. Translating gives CASSHGASTYNEQFF.

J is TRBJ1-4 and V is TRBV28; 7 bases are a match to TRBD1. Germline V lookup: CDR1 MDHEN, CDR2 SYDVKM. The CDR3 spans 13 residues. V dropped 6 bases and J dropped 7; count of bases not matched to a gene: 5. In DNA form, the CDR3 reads TGTGCCAGCAGCACCGGGACAGTTGAAAAACTGTTTTTT. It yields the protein CASSTGTVEKLFF.

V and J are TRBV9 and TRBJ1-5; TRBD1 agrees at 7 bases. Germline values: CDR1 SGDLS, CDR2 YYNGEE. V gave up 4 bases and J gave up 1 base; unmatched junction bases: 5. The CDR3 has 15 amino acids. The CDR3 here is CASSLEGASNQPQHF. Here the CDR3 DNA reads TGTGCCAGCAGCTTGGAGGGGGCAAGCAATCAGCCCCAGCATTTT.

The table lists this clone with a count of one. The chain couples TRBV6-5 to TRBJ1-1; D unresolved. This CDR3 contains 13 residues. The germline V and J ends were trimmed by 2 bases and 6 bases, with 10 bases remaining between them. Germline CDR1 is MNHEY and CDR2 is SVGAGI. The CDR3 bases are TGTGCCAGCAGTTACCAGGAAGAGTCTGAAGCTTTCTTT. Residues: CASSYQEESEAFF.

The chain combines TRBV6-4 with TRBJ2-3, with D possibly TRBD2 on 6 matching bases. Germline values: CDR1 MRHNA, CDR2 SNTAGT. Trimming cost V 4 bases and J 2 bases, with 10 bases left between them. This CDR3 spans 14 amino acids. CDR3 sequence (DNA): TGTGCCAGCAGTGTTGGGGGGACCACAGATACGCAGTATTTT. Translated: CASSVGGTTDTQYF.

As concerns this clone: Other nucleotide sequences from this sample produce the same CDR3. CDR3 DNA: TGTGCCAGCAGTGCTAGTTATTGGAATAGCGAGCAGTACTTC. This sequence encodes CASSASYWNSEQYF. This chain links TRBV28 with TRBJ2-7; D is unresolved. The CDR3 has 14 amino acids. Trimming removed 5 bases at V and 6 bases at J, with 17 bases between. Germline V gene sequence: CDR1 MDHEN, CDR2 SYDVKM.

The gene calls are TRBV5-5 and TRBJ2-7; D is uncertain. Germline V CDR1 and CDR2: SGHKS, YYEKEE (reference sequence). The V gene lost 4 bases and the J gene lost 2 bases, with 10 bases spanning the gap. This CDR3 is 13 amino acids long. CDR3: CASSVAVPYEQYF. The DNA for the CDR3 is TGTGCCAGCAGCGTTGCGGTCCCCTACGAGCAGTACTTC.

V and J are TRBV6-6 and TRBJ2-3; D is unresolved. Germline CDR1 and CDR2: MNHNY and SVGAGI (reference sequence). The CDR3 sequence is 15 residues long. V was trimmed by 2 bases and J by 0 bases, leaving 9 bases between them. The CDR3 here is CASSYVDSSTDTQYF. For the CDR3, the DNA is TGTGCCAGCAGTTACGTAGATTCTAGCACAGATACGCAGTATTTT.